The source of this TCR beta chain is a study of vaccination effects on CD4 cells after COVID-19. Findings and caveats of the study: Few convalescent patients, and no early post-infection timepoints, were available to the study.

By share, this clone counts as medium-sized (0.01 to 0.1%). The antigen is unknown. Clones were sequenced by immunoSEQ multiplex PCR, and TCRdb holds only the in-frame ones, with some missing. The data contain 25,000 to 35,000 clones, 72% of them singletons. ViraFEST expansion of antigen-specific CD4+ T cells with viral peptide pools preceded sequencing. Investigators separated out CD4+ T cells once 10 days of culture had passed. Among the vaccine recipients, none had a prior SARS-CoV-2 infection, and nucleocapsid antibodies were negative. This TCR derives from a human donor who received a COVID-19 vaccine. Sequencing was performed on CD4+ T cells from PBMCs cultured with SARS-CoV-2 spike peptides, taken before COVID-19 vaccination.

CDR3 region: CASSEVPGATDEQYF. As DNA, the CDR3 is TGTGCCAGCAGTGAAGTCCCGGGAGCAACCGACGAGCAGTACTTC. This rearrangement joins TRBV6-1 to TRBJ2-7; the D gene is possibly TRBD2 (6 bases). Trimming removed 1 base at V and 5 bases at J, with 15 bases between. Germline CDR1 is MNHNS and CDR2 is SASEGT. This CDR3 is 15 amino acids long.